What follows are 2 T cell receptor beta chains derived from one specimen sequenced in a study of blood T cells in healthy people across ages. A second PCR of roughly 6 to 12 cycles used a sample-barcoded 5' primer and a J-beta primer mix. TCRdb reprocessed the 5' RACE reads with MiXCR, giving one entry per CDR3 protein. This sample yields 920,000 or so distinct CDR3 sequences, of which over 35% are seen a single time; approximately 20% belongs to the top ten. The sample consisted of blood. These receptors all come from a woman aged 60-75 years in good health.

The V gene is TRBV20-1, the J gene TRBJ2-5; 10 nucleotides align to TRBD1. The germline V gene has CDR1 DFQATT and CDR2 SNEGSKA (reference sequence). V shed 3 bases and J 4 bases; nucleotides not matched to a gene: 2. This CDR3 comprises 13 residues. As DNA, the CDR3 is TGCAGTGCTAGGACAGGGGGCAGAGAGACCCAGTACTTC. It yields the protein CSARTGGRETQYF.

This clonotype was seen a handful of times. The chain couples TRBV10-3 to TRBJ2-5; no clear D gene. V lost 0 bases to trimming and J lost 1 base, with 3 bases between them. Germline V gene sequence: CDR1 ENHRY, CDR2 SYGVKD. This CDR3 is built from 13 residues. This chain's CDR3 is CAISESLQETQYF. Written as DNA, the CDR3 is TGTGCCATCAGTGAGTCGCTCCAAGAGACCCAGTACTTC.